This is a list of T cell receptor beta chains from one sample in a study of molecular identifiers for immune sequencing clone quantification. One entry per CDR3 protein, called by TCRdb with MiXCR from the PCR reads. The sample records more than 450,000 distinct CDR3 sequences, roughly 25% being singletons. What was sequenced was naive CD8+ T cells from blood, with Jurkat cell RNA spiked in. The origin of the receptors is a human donor in good health. Some libraries in this study had Jurkat cell RNA spiked in. Each CDR3 is given with its conserved first and last residue. Expanded clones get a size class; other rows say once, few or many, or leave the size out.

V gene: TRBV7-2; clone size: many; CDR3 protein: CASSLYGGNYNEQFF
V gene: TRBV27; clone size: .; CDR3 protein: CASSSGLTLTDTQYF
V gene: TRBV7-3; clone size: .; CDR3 protein: CASSSTLGLAGDNPDEQFF
V gene: TRBV12-3/TRBV12-4; clone size: .; CDR3 protein: CASRRGETIYGYTF
V gene: TRBV4-1; clone size: .; CDR3 protein: CASSQLFSSGNTIYF
V gene: TRBV20-1; clone size: few; CDR3 protein: CSALGLGIYEQYF
V gene: TRBV6-5; clone size: .; CDR3 protein: CANSYPGQPQHF
V gene: TRBV7-9; clone size: many; CDR3 protein: CASRPGGGSEQFF
V gene: TRBV7-2; clone size: .; CDR3 protein: CASSLEGLANYGYTF
V gene: TRBV10-2; clone size: .; CDR3 protein: CASSELGTGGSAFF
V gene: TRBV6-2/TRBV6-3; clone size: .; CDR3 protein: CASSFGEGTEAFF
V gene: TRBV27; clone size: few; CDR3 protein: CASSAVPTGPANYGYTF
V gene: TRBV20-1; clone size: few; CDR3 protein: CSATTRDFWETQYF
V gene: TRBV29-1; clone size: .; CDR3 protein: CSVEDGTGLYEQYF
V gene: TRBV5-5; clone size: few; CDR3 protein: CASSLDPGGEKLFF
V gene: TRBV15; clone size: .; CDR3 protein: CAPSTISGVGEQFF
V gene: TRBV28; clone size: few; CDR3 protein: CASSFIAGYSNQPQHF
V gene: TRBV6-2/TRBV6-3; clone size: many; CDR3 protein: CASSYSSVLEQYF
V gene: TRBV5-1; clone size: .; CDR3 protein: CASRLTTRNTIYF
V gene: TRBV12-3/TRBV12-4; clone size: many; CDR3 protein: CASRGTGGFSEKLFF
V gene: TRBV7-8; clone size: many; CDR3 protein: CASSGGQGRNQPQHF
V gene: TRBV11-2; clone size: few; CDR3 protein: CASSDKGLTYSYEQYF
V gene: TRBV4-1; clone size: many; CDR3 protein: CASSQEKQGSTEAFF
V gene: TRBV11-2; clone size: .; CDR3 protein: CACSLGTVQYEQYF
V gene: TRBV11-2; clone size: .; CDR3 protein: CASSLVGSGNIQYF
V gene: TRBV28; clone size: few; CDR3 protein: CASMAGELFF
V gene: TRBV7-9; clone size: many; CDR3 protein: CASSSPPSGVSGNTIYF
V gene: TRBV5-6; clone size: many; CDR3 protein: CASSLAAAYEQYF